This is a list of T cell receptor beta chains from one sample in a study of cytomegalovirus exposure and HLA in healthy donors. Produced via immunoSEQ multiplex PCR; TCRdb's table is partial and in-frame only. This table has more than 300,000 clones, approximately 90% appearing once. The specimen sequenced was PBMCs. These receptors came from a woman under 30 in good health and CMV-seronegative. The CDR3 runs from the conserved cysteine through the conserved F or W. D genes are given only for firm matches. Size is omitted from some rows. Given values are once, few, many or a class for expanded clones.

D gene: -; clone size: few; CDR3 length: 12; V gene: TRBV10-3; J gene: TRBJ2-2; CDR3 DNA: TGTGCCACGGCCGAGGGCACCGGGGAGCTGTTTTTT; CDR3 protein: CATAEGTGELFF
D gene: TRBD2; clone size: -; CDR3 length: 17; V gene: TRBV27; J gene: TRBJ2-5; CDR3 DNA: TGTGCCAGCAGTCCGGAACCGGGACTAGCGTATCAAGAGACCCAGTACTTC; CDR3 protein: CASSPEPGLAYQETQYF
D gene: TRBD2; clone size: few; CDR3 length: 11; V gene: TRBV6-6; J gene: TRBJ2-5; CDR3 DNA: TGTGCCAGCGGGCGGGAGGAGACCCAGTACTTC; CDR3 protein: CASGREETQYF
D gene: -; clone size: once; CDR3 length: 11; V gene: TRBV2; J gene: TRBJ2-3; CDR3 DNA: TGTGCCAGCAGAGAGTCACGGGACTTTTATTTT; CDR3 protein: CASRESRDFYF
D gene: -; clone size: -; CDR3 length: 16; V gene: TRBV5-4; J gene: TRBJ2-3; CDR3 DNA: TGTGCCAGCAGCTTTCGGGGGAGTCTTTCCACAGATACGCAGTATTTT; CDR3 protein: CASSFRGSLSTDTQYF
D gene: -; clone size: -; CDR3 length: 12; V gene: TRBV6-1; J gene: TRBJ2-7; CDR3 DNA: TGTGCCAGCAGTCTAACCTCCTACGAGCAGTACTTC; CDR3 protein: CASSLTSYEQYF
D gene: TRBD2; clone size: -; CDR3 length: 21; V gene: TRBV9; J gene: TRBJ2-2; CDR3 DNA: TGTGCCAGCAGCGGTTGGACAGGGTCTTATTCTAGCGGGGGCCACACCGGGGAGCTGTTTTTT; CDR3 protein: CASSGWTGSYSSGGHTGELFF
D gene: TRBD1; clone size: -; CDR3 length: 15; V gene: TRBV6-1; J gene: TRBJ2-5; CDR3 DNA: TGTGCCAGCAGTGAAGGGACAGGGTTCCAAGAGACCCAGTACTTC; CDR3 protein: CASSEGTGFQETQYF
D gene: TRBD2; clone size: -; CDR3 length: 15; V gene: TRBV25-1; J gene: TRBJ2-1; CDR3 DNA: TGTGCCAGCAGTGAATTGAAGCGGGGATACAATGAGCAGTTCTTC; CDR3 protein: CASSELKRGYNEQFF
D gene: -; clone size: -; CDR3 length: 15; V gene: TRBV18; J gene: TRBJ2-7; CDR3 DNA: TGTGCCAGCTCACAGCCTGCTGCGGCGTCCTACGAGCAGTACTTC; CDR3 protein: CASSQPAAASYEQYF
D gene: TRBD2; clone size: -; CDR3 length: 15; V gene: TRBV19; J gene: TRBJ2-3; CDR3 DNA: TGTGCCAGTAGTATAGCAGCGGGAGTTAGGGATACGCAGTATTTT; CDR3 protein: CASSIAAGVRDTQYF
D gene: TRBD2; clone size: -; CDR3 length: 15; V gene: TRBV6-1; J gene: TRBJ2-7; CDR3 DNA: TGTGCCAGCAGTGTGGGGCGGGAGGGTCACGGCGAGCAGTACTTC; CDR3 protein: CASSVGREGHGEQYF
D gene: -; clone size: -; CDR3 length: 15; V gene: TRBV19; J gene: TRBJ1-4; CDR3 DNA: TGTGCCAGTCATGAGGGAGGTGCAACTAATGAAAAACTGTTTTTT; CDR3 protein: CASHEGGATNEKLFF
D gene: -; clone size: -; CDR3 length: 12; V gene: TRBV6-5; J gene: TRBJ2-5; CDR3 DNA: TGTGCCAGCAGTCCAGGGCAGGAGACCCAGTACTTC; CDR3 protein: CASSPGQETQYF
D gene: -; clone size: few; CDR3 length: 13; V gene: TRBV30; J gene: TRBJ1-6; CDR3 DNA: TGTGCCTGGAGTCTGTCCCTCAATTCACCCCTCCACTTT; CDR3 protein: CAWSLSLNSPLHF
D gene: TRBD1; clone size: -; CDR3 length: 16; V gene: TRBV5-1; J gene: TRBJ1-1; CDR3 DNA: TGCGCCAGCAGCTTGGGGCAGGGGGCAGATAACACTGAAGCTTTCTTT; CDR3 protein: CASSLGQGADNTEAFF
D gene: TRBD1; clone size: -; CDR3 length: 15; V gene: TRBV9; J gene: TRBJ2-7; CDR3 DNA: TGTGCCAGCAGCCCAAGAGGGCACAGGGGTTACGAGCAGTACTTC; CDR3 protein: CASSPRGHRGYEQYF
D gene: TRBD1; clone size: -; CDR3 length: 16; V gene: TRBV28; J gene: TRBJ1-1; CDR3 DNA: TGTGCCAGCAGCATTAGGGCAGGGGGCGTGTACACTGAAGCTTTCTTT; CDR3 protein: CASSIRAGGVYTEAFF
D gene: -; clone size: few; CDR3 length: 12; V gene: TRBV25-1; J gene: TRBJ2-7; CDR3 DNA: TGTGCCAGCAGACTAGGAGGTTACGAGCAGTACTTC; CDR3 protein: CASRLGGYEQYF
D gene: -; clone size: few; CDR3 length: 14; V gene: TRBV6-6; J gene: TRBJ1-1; CDR3 DNA: TGTGCCAGCAGTCATGACAGGCCCGGCACTGAAGCTTTCTTT; CDR3 protein: CASSHDRPGTEAFF
D gene: -; clone size: -; CDR3 length: 14; V gene: TRBV9; J gene: TRBJ2-3; CDR3 DNA: TGTGCCAGCAGCGTAGGGAAGATAGGGGGTACGCAGTATTTT; CDR3 protein: CASSVGKIGGTQYF
D gene: -; clone size: -; CDR3 length: 16; V gene: TRBV27; J gene: TRBJ1-2; CDR3 DNA: TGTGCCAGCAGTTTATTTGGGGGACAAGGGGTCTATGGCTACACCTTC; CDR3 protein: CASSLFGGQGVYGYTF
D gene: -; clone size: -; CDR3 length: 14; V gene: TRBV6-5; J gene: TRBJ1-2; CDR3 DNA: TGTGCCAGCAGTTATAACAGCTTTAACTATGGCTACACCTTC; CDR3 protein: CASSYNSFNYGYTF
D gene: TRBD1; clone size: few; CDR3 length: 16; V gene: TRBV25-1; J gene: TRBJ2-7; CDR3 DNA: TGTGCCAGCAGTGAATATGGACAGGGTGTACGCTACGAGCAGTACTTC; CDR3 protein: CASSEYGQGVRYEQYF
D gene: -; clone size: -; CDR3 length: 15; V gene: TRBV25-1; J gene: TRBJ2-7; CDR3 DNA: TGTGCCAGCAGTGAATTCATGCTAGGCGGCCACGAGCAGTACTTC; CDR3 protein: CASSEFMLGGHEQYF
D gene: -; clone size: -; CDR3 length: 13; V gene: TRBV2; J gene: TRBJ2-7; CDR3 DNA: TGTGCCAGCAGTGATTCGACAGCCTACGAGCAGTACTTC; CDR3 protein: CASSDSTAYEQYF
D gene: TRBD1; clone size: -; CDR3 length: 14; V gene: TRBV5-5; J gene: TRBJ1-2; CDR3 DNA: TGTGCCAGCAGCTTGGAGGGGGCAGACTATGGCTACACCTTC; CDR3 protein: CASSLEGADYGYTF
D gene: TRBD1; clone size: -; CDR3 length: 14; V gene: TRBV11-2; J gene: TRBJ2-1; CDR3 DNA: TGTGCCAGCAGCCGACAGGGGCCAGGCAATGAGCAGTTCTTC; CDR3 protein: CASSRQGPGNEQFF
D gene: -; clone size: once; CDR3 length: 17; V gene: TRBV30; J gene: TRBJ1-3; CDR3 DNA: TGTGCCTGGAGTGTACGCCTCAGTGCGGCGACGGGAAACACCATATATTTT; CDR3 protein: CAWSVRLSAATGNTIYF
D gene: -; clone size: -; CDR3 length: 13; V gene: TRBV15; J gene: TRBJ2-5; CDR3 DNA: TGTGCCACCACCCGGGGGGCTGGGGAGACCCAGTACTTC; CDR3 protein: CATTRGAGETQYF
D gene: TRBD1; clone size: once; CDR3 length: 15; V gene: TRBV29-1; J gene: TRBJ2-3; CDR3 DNA: TGCAGCGTAGAGGGACAGGGCCGAAGCACAGATACGCAGTATTTT; CDR3 protein: CSVEGQGRSTDTQYF
D gene: -; clone size: -; CDR3 length: 14; V gene: TRBV2; J gene: TRBJ2-3; CDR3 DNA: TGTGCCAGCAGTCGGACATCTAGCACAGATACGCAGTATTTT; CDR3 protein: CASSRTSSTDTQYF
D gene: -; clone size: few; CDR3 length: 13; V gene: TRBV5-8; J gene: TRBJ1-2; CDR3 DNA: TGTGCCAGCACTCTGGCGCCTTCCGGGGGCTACACCTTC; CDR3 protein: CASTLAPSGGYTF
D gene: -; clone size: -; CDR3 length: 9; V gene: TRBV27; J gene: TRBJ2-7; CDR3 DNA: TGTGCCAGCTACTACGAGCAGTACTTC; CDR3 protein: CASYYEQYF
D gene: -; clone size: -; CDR3 length: 13; V gene: TRBV6-4; J gene: TRBJ2-1; CDR3 DNA: TGTGCCAGCAGTGACTCTGGCAACAATGAGCAGTTCTTC; CDR3 protein: CASSDSGNNEQFF
D gene: TRBD2; clone size: -; CDR3 length: 15; V gene: TRBV25-1; J gene: TRBJ2-1; CDR3 DNA: TGTGCCAGCAGTGCCAATAGCGGGAAATACAATGAGCAGTTCTTC; CDR3 protein: CASSANSGKYNEQFF
D gene: -; clone size: -; CDR3 length: 13; V gene: TRBV6-5; J gene: TRBJ1-2; CDR3 DNA: TGTGCCAGCAGTTACAGCGGGGCGCGTGGCTACACCTTC; CDR3 protein: CASSYSGARGYTF
D gene: -; clone size: -; CDR3 length: 15; V gene: TRBV15; J gene: TRBJ2-6; CDR3 DNA: TGTGCCACCAGCAGAGATCCTTCTGGGGCCAACGTCCTGACTTTC; CDR3 protein: CATSRDPSGANVLTF
D gene: -; clone size: -; CDR3 length: 16; V gene: TRBV27; J gene: TRBJ2-7; CDR3 DNA: TGTGCCAGCAGTTTATTAACAGGGGGGGGATCCTACGAGCAGTACTTC; CDR3 protein: CASSLLTGGGSYEQYF
D gene: -; clone size: -; CDR3 length: 17; V gene: TRBV29-1; J gene: TRBJ2-5; CDR3 DNA: TGCAGCGTTTTAAGGGGGTCTGGGGGAAGAGGCCAAGAGACCCAGTACTTC; CDR3 protein: CSVLRGSGGRGQETQYF
D gene: TRBD1; clone size: -; CDR3 length: 15; V gene: TRBV7-9; J gene: TRBJ2-5; CDR3 DNA: TGTGCCAGCAGCATCAGACAGGGGTCTATGGAGACCCAGTACTTC; CDR3 protein: CASSIRQGSMETQYF
D gene: TRBD1; clone size: -; CDR3 length: 15; V gene: TRBV10-3; J gene: TRBJ2-6; CDR3 DNA: TGTGCCATCAGGAGACAGGGGAGTGGGGCCAACGTCCTGACTTTC; CDR3 protein: CAIRRQGSGANVLTF
D gene: -; clone size: once; CDR3 length: 13; V gene: TRBV7-9; J gene: TRBJ2-3; CDR3 DNA: TGTGCCAGCAGCAGTCGACCCCTAGAGGGGGTGTATTTT; CDR3 protein: CASSSRPLEGVYF
D gene: -; clone size: -; CDR3 length: 14; V gene: TRBV14; J gene: TRBJ1-2; CDR3 DNA: TGTGCCAGCAGCACCACAGGGTGGAACTATGGCTACACCTTC; CDR3 protein: CASSTTGWNYGYTF
D gene: TRBD1; clone size: -; CDR3 length: 16; V gene: TRBV11-2; J gene: TRBJ1-6; CDR3 DNA: TGTGCCAGCAGCTTAGGAGCGACAGGGAGGAATTCACCCCTCCACTTT; CDR3 protein: CASSLGATGRNSPLHF
D gene: TRBD1; clone size: -; CDR3 length: 14; V gene: TRBV7-9; J gene: TRBJ2-1; CDR3 DNA: TGTGCCAGCAGCTTCGACAGGGAATACAATGAGCAGTTCTTC; CDR3 protein: CASSFDREYNEQFF
D gene: -; clone size: -; CDR3 length: 16; V gene: TRBV5-6; J gene: TRBJ1-2; CDR3 DNA: TGTGCCAGCAGCCGCTTCCAGGGTTTCCCTAACTATGGCTACACCTTC; CDR3 protein: CASSRFQGFPNYGYTF
D gene: TRBD2; clone size: -; CDR3 length: 15; V gene: TRBV4-2; J gene: TRBJ2-1; CDR3 DNA: TGTGCCAGCAGCCCAACTAGCGGGGCATACAATGAGCAGTTCTTC; CDR3 protein: CASSPTSGAYNEQFF
D gene: TRBD2; clone size: once; CDR3 length: 14; V gene: TRBV2; J gene: TRBJ2-7; CDR3 DNA: TGTGCCAGCAGTGACATAGCGGGGCCTTACGAGCAGTACTTC; CDR3 protein: CASSDIAGPYEQYF
D gene: -; clone size: -; CDR3 length: 15; V gene: TRBV13; J gene: TRBJ2-7; CDR3 DNA: TGTGCCAGCAGCGCGCCGTGGGGGGACCCCTACGAGCAGTACTTC; CDR3 protein: CASSAPWGDPYEQYF
D gene: -; clone size: -; CDR3 length: 18; V gene: TRBV18; J gene: TRBJ2-1; CDR3 DNA: TGTGCCAGCTCACCAATCGCTTACAGCCCGGGGTCCTACAATGAGCAGTTCTTC; CDR3 protein: CASSPIAYSPGSYNEQFF
D gene: -; clone size: -; CDR3 length: 15; V gene: TRBV15; J gene: TRBJ1-1; CDR3 DNA: TGTGCCACCAGCAGAGATTCCAGCGGTTACACTGAAGCTTTCTTT; CDR3 protein: CATSRDSSGYTEAFF
D gene: -; clone size: -; CDR3 length: 14; V gene: TRBV6-1; J gene: TRBJ1-2; CDR3 DNA: TGTGCCAGCAGTAGTATTCGTCAGAACTATGGCTACACCTTC; CDR3 protein: CASSSIRQNYGYTF
D gene: TRBD2; clone size: -; CDR3 length: 15; V gene: TRBV28; J gene: TRBJ2-5; CDR3 DNA: TGTGCCAGCAGAGTAGCGGGAGGGCCCTCAGAGACCCAGTACTTC; CDR3 protein: CASRVAGGPSETQYF
D gene: -; clone size: -; CDR3 length: 14; V gene: TRBV18; J gene: TRBJ2-5; CDR3 DNA: TGTGCCAGCTCCCACGGACAGAGCCAAGAGACCCAGTACTTC; CDR3 protein: CASSHGQSQETQYF
D gene: TRBD2; clone size: -; CDR3 length: 15; V gene: TRBV2; J gene: TRBJ2-3; CDR3 DNA: TGTGCCAGCGGTTTGCGGGGGGGCAGCACAGATACGCAGTATTTT; CDR3 protein: CASGLRGGSTDTQYF